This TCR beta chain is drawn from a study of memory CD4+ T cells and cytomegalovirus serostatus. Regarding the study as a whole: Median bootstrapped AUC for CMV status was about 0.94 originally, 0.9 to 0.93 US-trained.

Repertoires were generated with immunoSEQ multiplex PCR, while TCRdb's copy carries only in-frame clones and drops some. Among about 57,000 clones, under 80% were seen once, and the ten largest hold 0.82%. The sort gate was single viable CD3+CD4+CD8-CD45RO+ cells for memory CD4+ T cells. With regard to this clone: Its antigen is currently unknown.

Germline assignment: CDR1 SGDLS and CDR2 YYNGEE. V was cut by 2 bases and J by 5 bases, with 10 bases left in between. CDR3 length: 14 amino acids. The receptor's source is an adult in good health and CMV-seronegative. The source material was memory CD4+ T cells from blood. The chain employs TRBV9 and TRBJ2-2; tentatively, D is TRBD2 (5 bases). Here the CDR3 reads CASSVRTWTGELFF. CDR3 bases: TGTGCCAGCAGCGTTCGGACTTGGACCGGGGAGCTGTTTTTT.